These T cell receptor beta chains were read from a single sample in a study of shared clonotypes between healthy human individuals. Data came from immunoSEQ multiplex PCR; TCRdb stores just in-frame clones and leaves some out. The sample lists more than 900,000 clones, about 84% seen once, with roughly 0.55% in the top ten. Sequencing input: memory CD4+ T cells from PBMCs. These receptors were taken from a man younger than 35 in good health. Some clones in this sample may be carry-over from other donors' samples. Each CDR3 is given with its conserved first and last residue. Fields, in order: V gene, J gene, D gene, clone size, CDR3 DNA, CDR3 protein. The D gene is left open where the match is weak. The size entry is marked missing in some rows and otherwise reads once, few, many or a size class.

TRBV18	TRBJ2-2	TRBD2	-	TGTGCCAGCTCACCACCGCTTCTAGCGGGAGGTACCGGGGAGCTGTTTTTT	CASSPPLLAGGTGELFF
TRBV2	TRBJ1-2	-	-	TGTGCCAGCAGTGAGGACAGAGTTTATCAGGGCTACACCTTC	CASSEDRVYQGYTF
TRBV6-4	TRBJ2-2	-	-	TGTGCCAGCAGTGACTCGCACACCGGGGAGCTGTTTTTT	CASSDSHTGELFF
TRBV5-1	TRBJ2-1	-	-	TGCGCCAGCAGCTTGGTGGCAGGCCCCTACAATGAGCAGTTCTTC	CASSLVAGPYNEQFF
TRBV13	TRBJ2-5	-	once	TGTGCCAGCAGCTTAGGGAAAAGGCGAGAGACCCAGTACTTC	CASSLGKRRETQYF
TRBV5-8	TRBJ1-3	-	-	TGTGCCAGCAGCGAAGGGACTGGCTCTGGAAACACCATATATTTT	CASSEGTGSGNTIYF
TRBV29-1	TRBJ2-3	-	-	TGCAGCGTTGACAAGGGGTTCACAGATACGCAGTATTTT	CSVDKGFTDTQYF
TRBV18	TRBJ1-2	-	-	TGTGCCAGCTCACCACAAAAGGGGCCGCAAGGAAACTATGGCTACACCTTC	CASSPQKGPQGNYGYTF
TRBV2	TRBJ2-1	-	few	TGTGCCAGCAGTGACCCTTACAATGAGCAGTTCTTC	CASSDPYNEQFF
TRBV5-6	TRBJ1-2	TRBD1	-	TGTGCCAGCAGCTCACCCTCGACAGGGACAGAAGGCTACACCTTC	CASSSPSTGTEGYTF
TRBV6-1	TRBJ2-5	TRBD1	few	TGTGCCAGCAGTCGGGGACAGGGGGGAGAGACCCAGTACTTC	CASSRGQGGETQYF
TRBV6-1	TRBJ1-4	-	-	TGTGCCAGCAGCCCCAGGGGAGATAATGAAAAACTGTTTTTT	CASSPRGDNEKLFF
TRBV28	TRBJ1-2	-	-	TGTGCCACCTGGTTGAGGGGCTCAAGCTACACCTTC	CATWLRGSSYTF
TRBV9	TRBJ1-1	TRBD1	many	TGTGCCAGCAGCAGAGGGGTAACAGGGGCCACTGAAGCTTTCTTT	CASSRGVTGATEAFF
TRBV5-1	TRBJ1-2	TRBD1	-	TGCGCCAGCAGCACCGGGACAGGGGACAGTGGCTACACCTTC	CASSTGTGDSGYTF
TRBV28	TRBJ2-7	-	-	TGTGCCAGCAAGGGGAGCCTAGTTGTTCCGTACTTC	CASKGSLVVPYF
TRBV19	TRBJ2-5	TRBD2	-	TGTGCCAGTAGTATGAGGTCGGGGCGACTAGCGGGAGGCTTTGGGGAGACCCAGTACTTC	CASSMRSGRLAGGFGETQYF
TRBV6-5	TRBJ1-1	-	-	TGTGCCAGCAGCCCCGGAGGGGCAGGGGAAACTGAAGCTTTCTTT	CASSPGGAGETEAFF
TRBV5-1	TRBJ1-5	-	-	TGCGCCAGCAGGGAGTCTTATAGCAATCAGCCCCAGCATTTT	CASRESYSNQPQHF
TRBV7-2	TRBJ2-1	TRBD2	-	TGTGCCAGCAGCTTCAGACTAGCGGGAGGACCCAATGAGCAGTTCTTC	CASSFRLAGGPNEQFF
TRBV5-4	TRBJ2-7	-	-	TGTGCCAGCAGCCCGGGGGCAGTGGGCGACGAGCAGTACTTC	CASSPGAVGDEQYF
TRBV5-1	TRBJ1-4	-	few	TGCGCCAGCAGCTTACAGGGCCATAATGAAAAACTGTTTTTT	CASSLQGHNEKLFF
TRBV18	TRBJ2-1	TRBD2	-	TGTGCCAGCTCACGGCTAGCGGGGGGCTCCTACAATGAGCAGTTCTTC	CASSRLAGGSYNEQFF
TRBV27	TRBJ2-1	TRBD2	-	TGTGCCAGCAGTTTTATAGCGGGAGATGAGCAGTTCTTC	CASSFIAGDEQFF
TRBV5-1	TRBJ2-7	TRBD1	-	TGCGCCAGCAGCTTTGACAGGGACTACGAGCAGTACTTC	CASSFDRDYEQYF
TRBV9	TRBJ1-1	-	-	TGTGCCAGCAGCGTAGTTGTGGTCGGGAACACTGAAGCTTTCTTT	CASSVVVVGNTEAFF
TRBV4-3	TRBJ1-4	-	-	TGCGCCAGCAGCCCTGATCCATGGCGGGTTAATGAAAAACTGTTTTTT	CASSPDPWRVNEKLFF